One sample yielded the 17 T cell receptor beta chains listed below, sequenced in a study of control samples from healthy donors and cancer patients (dated by TCRdb to 2020 to 2022). The library was obtained by the immunoSEQ multiplex PCR assay. Here the immuneACCESS table is served through TCRdb, limited to in-frame sequences with V and J called. Missing clones are a known gap in these copies; in checked studies unresolved V genes cover under half, and the rest lacks a known reason. This sample gives around 75,000 clones in total; around 94% of them show up just once. Approximately 6% of the sample goes to the ten largest clones. The sample consisted of blood. The receptors were sampled from an older woman in good health.

This CDR3 is CAWRDQRTEAFF. CDR3 DNA sequence: TGTGCCTGGAGAGACCAAAGGACTGAAGCTTTCTTT. The chain uses TRBV30 and TRBJ1-1; unclear D gene. CDR3 length: 12 amino acids. The germline gives CDR1 GTSNPN, CDR2 SVGIG (reference sequence). Trimming took off 3 bases at V and 5 bases at J, with 10 bases between the two ends.

The chain uses TRBV24-1 and TRBJ1-1; TRBD1 agrees at 7 bases. The CDR3 is 14 residues long. Losses at the gene ends were 5 bases for V and 1 base for J; bases not matched to a gene: 3. The germline V gene has CDR1 KGHDR and CDR2 SFDVKD. The CDR3 DNA sequence: TGTGCCACCAGTGGCAGGGGGGCGAACACTGAAGCTTTCTTT. Its translation is CATSGRGANTEAFF.

The J gene is TRBJ1-2, the V gene TRBV28, with unresolved D. The CDR3 loop spans 13 amino acids. Trimming shortened V by 3 bases and J by 4 bases, and 9 bases separated the two germline ends. The germline CDR1 and CDR2 sequences are MDHEN and SYDVKM. For the CDR3, the DNA is TGTGCCAGCAGTTTCAGGACCATCTATGGCTACACCTTC. Translating it yields CASSFRTIYGYTF.

The chain joins TRBV7-2 to TRBJ1-2; 8 nucleotides match TRBD1. The V gene's germline CDR1 is SGHTA and CDR2 FQGNSA. V lost 4 bases, J lost 5 bases, and 9 bases stayed unmatched. This CDR3 comprises 15 residues. The CDR3 DNA reads as TGTGCCAGCAGCTCACGGACAGGGAATTGGTATGGCTACACCTTC. This gives the protein CASSSRTGNWYGYTF. Supplemented by reference TRBV7-2 and TRBJ1-2, the full variable domain reads GAGVSQSPSNKVTEKGKDVELRCDPISGHTALYWYRQSLGQGLEFLIYFQGNSAPDKSGLPSDRFSAERTGGSVSTLTIQRTQQEDSAVYLCASSSRTGNWYGYTFGSGTRLTVV.

This clone was counted between two and nine times. This chain links TRBV10-1 with TRBJ2-7; 12 bases align to TRBD2. CDR1 is WNHNN, CDR2 SYGVQD, per germline (reference sequence). V lost 4 bases, J lost 4 bases, and 11 bases stayed unmatched. The CDR3 is 17 residues long. The CDR3 DNA sequence: TGCGCCAGCAGTGCCGGGACTAGCGGGTCTTCAGGGTACGAGCAGTACTTC. As protein: CASSAGTSGSSGYEQYF.

This chain links TRBV5-4 with TRBJ2-6, with D unresolved. Germline CDR1 is SGHNT and CDR2 is YYREEE (reference sequence). V gave up 3 bases and J gave up 1 base, with 5 bases separating them. This CDR3 spans 14 amino acids. CDR3 protein: CASSWGSGANVLTF. The DNA of the CDR3 is TGTGCCAGCAGCTGGGGTTCTGGGGCCAACGTCCTGACTTTC.

This chain connects TRBV12-5 to TRBJ2-2; possibly TRBD1 for D (6 bases). There are 15 residues in the CDR3. V was cut by 2 bases and J by 1 base, with 8 bases left in between. Per germline, CDR1 LGHNT and CDR2 FRNRAP. In DNA, the CDR3 is TGTGCTAGTGGTTTGTTACAGGGGAACACCGGGGAGCTGTTTTTT. It encodes CASGLLQGNTGELFF.

V is TRBV7-9 and J is TRBJ2-7; TRBD2 is a possible D gene (6 bases). CDR3 length equals 17 residues. Per the germline V gene, CDR1 is SEHNR and CDR2 is FQNEAQ (reference sequence). The V gene lost 1 base and the J gene lost 6 bases, with 22 bases spanning the gap. CDR3 sequence (DNA): TGTGCCAGCAGCTTAGTCGGTCGGCGGGACCGTCCAAGCGAGCAGTACTTC. This sequence encodes CASSLVGRRDRPSEQYF.

The chain employs TRBV29-1 and TRBJ1-3, with 7 bases identical to TRBD1. The CDR3 spans 17 residues. Trimming took 0 bases from V and 4 from J; bases not matched to a gene: 12. Germline V gives CDR1 SQVTM, CDR2 ANQGSEA. The CDR3 nucleotides are TGCAGCGTTGAAGATTTTCGAGGGGGACAGCTAGGAAACACCATATATTTT. It encodes CSVEDFRGGQLGNTIYF.

The chain combines TRBV24-1 with TRBJ1-3; D may be TRBD1 (5 bases). Trimming took off 5 bases at V and 0 bases at J, with 7 bases between the two ends. CDR3 length: 14 amino acids. Germline assignment: CDR1 KGHDR and CDR2 SFDVKD. CDR3: CATSAGGSGNTIYF. DNA of the CDR3: TGTGCCACCAGTGCCGGGGGCTCTGGAAACACCATATATTTT.

In this sample, this clone turned up once. V gene TRBV7-2 combines with J gene TRBJ2-2; D is uncertain. V gave up 5 bases and J gave up 1 base, with 5 bases separating them. Germline CDR1 and CDR2: SGHTA and FQGNSA. The CDR3 consists of 13 residues. The DNA for the CDR3 is TGTGCCAGCAGCCCCGGGAACACCGGGGAGCTGTTTTTT. Translated: CASSPGNTGELFF.

The chain has TRBV19 and TRBJ1-4; D remains unclear. This CDR3 has 16 amino acids. V was pared by 1 base and J by 4 bases, with 13 bases between. Per germline, CDR1 LNHDA and CDR2 SQIVND (reference sequence). In DNA, the CDR3 is TGTGCCAGTAGTATAGCAGCGCGGGAGGTTAATGAAAAACTGTTTTTT. Translation: CASSIAAREVNEKLFF.

The rearrangement links TRBV2 to TRBJ2-5; D unresolved. V lost 6 bases and J 4 bases, leaving 3 bases between the germline ends. The CDR3 is 10 amino acids. CDR1 and CDR2 from the germline V gene are SNHLY and FYNNEI. The CDR3 DNA sequence: TGTGCCAGCAGCCGAGAGACCCAGTACTTC. Translating gives CASSRETQYF.

This chain connects TRBV7-6 to TRBJ1-3, with D possibly TRBD1 on 5 matching bases. This CDR3 comprises 12 residues. With 0 bases removed from V and 13 bases from J, the gap between germline ends came to 10 bases. Germline-derived CDR1 and CDR2 are SGHVS and FNYEAQ. This CDR3 reads CASSLAAGPIYF. DNA of the CDR3: TGTGCCAGCAGCTTAGCGGCAGGGCCGATATATTTT.

The genes are TRBV5-1 and TRBJ1-1; possibly TRBD1 for D (6 bases). Germline values: CDR1 SGHRS, CDR2 YFSETQ. The CDR3 is 14 amino acids. The V end was cut by 2 bases, the J end by 3 bases, with 11 bases between. The CDR3 here is CASSFDRLDTEAFF. The CDR3 DNA sequence: TGCGCCAGCAGCTTCGACAGGCTTGACACTGAAGCTTTCTTT.

J is TRBJ2-3 and V is TRBV20-1; unclear D gene. The CDR3 has 14 amino acids. Germline V CDR1 and CDR2: DFQATT, SNEGSKA (reference sequence). Deletions cut 3 bases from V and 0 bases from J, with 10 bases between. The CDR3 nucleotides are TGCAGTGCTAGTGGGCGTACTAGCACAGATACGCAGTATTTT. Amino acids: CSASGRTSTDTQYF.

V is TRBV6-1 and J is TRBJ2-6; unclear D gene. CDR1 MNHNS and CDR2 SASEGT come from the germline V gene. Trimming took 0 bases from V and 5 from J, leaving 2 bases between them. The CDR3 is 13 residues long. Here the CDR3 DNA reads TGTGCCAGCAGTGAAGCCAGGGCCAACGTCCTGACTTTC. Its protein product is CASSEARANVLTF.